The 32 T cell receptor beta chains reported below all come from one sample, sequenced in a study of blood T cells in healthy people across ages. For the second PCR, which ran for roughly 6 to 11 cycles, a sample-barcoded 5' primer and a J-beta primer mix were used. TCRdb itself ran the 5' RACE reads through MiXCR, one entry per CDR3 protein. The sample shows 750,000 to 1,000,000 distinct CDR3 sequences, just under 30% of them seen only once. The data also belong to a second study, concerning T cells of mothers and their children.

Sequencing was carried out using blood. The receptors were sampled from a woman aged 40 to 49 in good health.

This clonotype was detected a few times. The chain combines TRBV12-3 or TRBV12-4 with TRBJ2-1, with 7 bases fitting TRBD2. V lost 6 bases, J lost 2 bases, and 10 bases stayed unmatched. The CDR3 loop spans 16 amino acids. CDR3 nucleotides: TGTGCCAGCAGCCCAAGGGGAGGGAAAACCTACAATGAGCAGTTCTTC. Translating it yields CASSPRGGKTYNEQFF.

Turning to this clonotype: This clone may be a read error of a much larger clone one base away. As DNA, the CDR3 is TGTGCCAGCAGCCTCGGACCGCTCATTACCTACGAGCAGTACTTC. The encoded protein is CASSLGPLITYEQYF. V is TRBV11-2 and J is TRBJ2-7; no clear D. Germline V gene data show CDR1 as SGHAT and CDR2 as FQNNGV. V was clipped by 5 bases and J by 2 bases, with 16 bases between them. CDR3 size: 15 residues.

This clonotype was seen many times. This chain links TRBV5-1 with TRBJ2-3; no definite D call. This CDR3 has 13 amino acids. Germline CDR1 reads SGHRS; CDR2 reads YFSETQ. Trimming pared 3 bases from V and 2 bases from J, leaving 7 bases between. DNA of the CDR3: TGCGCCAGCAGCTCCATTCTCACAGATACGCAGTATTTT. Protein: CASSSILTDTQYF.

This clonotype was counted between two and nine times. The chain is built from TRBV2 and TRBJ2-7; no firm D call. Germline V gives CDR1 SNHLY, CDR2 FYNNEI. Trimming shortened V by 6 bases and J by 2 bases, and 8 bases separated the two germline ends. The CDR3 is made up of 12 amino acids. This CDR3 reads CASRMRTYEQYF. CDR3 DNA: TGTGCCAGCAGAATGAGGACCTACGAGCAGTACTTC.

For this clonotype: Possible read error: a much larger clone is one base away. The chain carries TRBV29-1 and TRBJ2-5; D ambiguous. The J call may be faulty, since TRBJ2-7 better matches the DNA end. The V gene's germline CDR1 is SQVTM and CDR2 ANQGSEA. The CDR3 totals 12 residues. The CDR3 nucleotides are TGCAGCGGTGAAGTCTCACGGATCGAGCAGTACTTC. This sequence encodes CSGEVSRIEQYF.

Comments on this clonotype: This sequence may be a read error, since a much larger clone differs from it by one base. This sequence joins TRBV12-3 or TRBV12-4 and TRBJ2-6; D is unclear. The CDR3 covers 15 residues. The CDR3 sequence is CASSPLRLWANVRTF. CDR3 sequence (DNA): TGTGCCAGCAGTCCCCTGCGTCTGTGGGCCAACGTCCGGACTTTC.

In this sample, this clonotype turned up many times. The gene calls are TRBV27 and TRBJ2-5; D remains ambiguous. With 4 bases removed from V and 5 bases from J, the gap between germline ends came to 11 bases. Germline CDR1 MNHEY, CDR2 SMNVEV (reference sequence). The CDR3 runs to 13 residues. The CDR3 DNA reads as TGTGCCAGCAGTTCACTTGTTTCCGAGACCCAGTACTTC. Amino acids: CASSSLVSETQYF.

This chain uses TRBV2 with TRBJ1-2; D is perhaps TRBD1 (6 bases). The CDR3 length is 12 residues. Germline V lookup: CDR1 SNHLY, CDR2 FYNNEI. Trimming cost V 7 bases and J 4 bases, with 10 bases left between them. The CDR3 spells CASKGGPYGYTF. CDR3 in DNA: TGTGCCAGCAAGGGGGGCCCCTATGGCTACACCTTC. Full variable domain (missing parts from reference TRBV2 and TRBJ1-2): EPEVTQTPSHQVTQMGQEVILRCVPISNHLYFYWYRQILGQKVEFLVSFYNNEISEKSEIFDDQFSVERPDGSNFTLKIRSTKLEDSAMYFCASKGGPYGYTFGSGTRLTVV.

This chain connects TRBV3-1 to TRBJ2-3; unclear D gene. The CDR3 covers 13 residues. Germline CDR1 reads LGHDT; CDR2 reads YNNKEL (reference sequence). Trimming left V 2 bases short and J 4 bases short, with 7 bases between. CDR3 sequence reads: CASSQLEADTQYF. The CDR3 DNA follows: TGTGCCAGCAGCCAACTTGAAGCAGATACGCAGTATTTT.

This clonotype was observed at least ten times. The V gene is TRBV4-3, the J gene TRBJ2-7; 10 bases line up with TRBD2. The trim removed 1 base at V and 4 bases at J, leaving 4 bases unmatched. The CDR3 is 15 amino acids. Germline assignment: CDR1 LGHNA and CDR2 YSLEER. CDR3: CASSQGAGGQYEQYF. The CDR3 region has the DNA TGCGCCAGCAGCCAAGGAGCGGGGGGGCAATACGAGCAGTACTTC.

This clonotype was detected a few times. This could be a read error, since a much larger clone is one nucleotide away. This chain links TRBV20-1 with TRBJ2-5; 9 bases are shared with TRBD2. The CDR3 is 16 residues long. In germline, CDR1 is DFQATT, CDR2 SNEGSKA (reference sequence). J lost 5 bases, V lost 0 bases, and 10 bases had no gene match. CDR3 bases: TGCAGTGCTAGAGACCCCTCAGCGGGGGGCTGGGAGACCCAGTACTTC. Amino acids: CSARDPSAGGWETQYF.

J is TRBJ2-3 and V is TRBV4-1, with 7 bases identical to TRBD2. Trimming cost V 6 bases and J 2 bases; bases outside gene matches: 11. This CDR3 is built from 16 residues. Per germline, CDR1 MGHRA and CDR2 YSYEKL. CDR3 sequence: CASREASGDFTDTQYF. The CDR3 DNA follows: TGCGCCAGCAGGGAAGCAAGCGGGGACTTCACAGATACGCAGTATTTT.

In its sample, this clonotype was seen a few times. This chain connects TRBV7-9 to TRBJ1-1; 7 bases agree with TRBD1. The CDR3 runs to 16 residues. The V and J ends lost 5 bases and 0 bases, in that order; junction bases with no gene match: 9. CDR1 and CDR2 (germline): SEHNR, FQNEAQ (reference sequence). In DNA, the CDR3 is TGTGCCAGCAGCCCGCGACAGGGCGACCTGAACACTGAAGCTTTCTTT. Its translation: CASSPRQGDLNTEAFF.

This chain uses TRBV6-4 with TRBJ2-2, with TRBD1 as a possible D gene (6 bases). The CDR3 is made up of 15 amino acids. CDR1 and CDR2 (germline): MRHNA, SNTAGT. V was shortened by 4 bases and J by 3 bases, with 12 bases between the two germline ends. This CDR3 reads CASSVQGLDTGELFF. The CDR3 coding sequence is TGTGCCAGCAGTGTACAGGGTCTCGACACCGGGGAGCTGTTTTTT.

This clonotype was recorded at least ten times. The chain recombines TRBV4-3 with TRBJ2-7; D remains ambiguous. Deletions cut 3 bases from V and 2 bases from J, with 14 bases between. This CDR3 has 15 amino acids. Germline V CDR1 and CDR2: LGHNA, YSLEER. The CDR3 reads CASSQETGPTYEQYF. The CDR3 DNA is TGCGCCAGCAGCCAGGAGACTGGTCCTACCTACGAGCAGTACTTC.

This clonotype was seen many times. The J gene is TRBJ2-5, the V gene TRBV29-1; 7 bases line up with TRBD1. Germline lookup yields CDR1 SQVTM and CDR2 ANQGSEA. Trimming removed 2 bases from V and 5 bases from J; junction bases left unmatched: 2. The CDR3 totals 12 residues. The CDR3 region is CSVERGRETQYF. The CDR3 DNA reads TGCAGCGTTGAAAGGGGGCGGGAGACCCAGTACTTC. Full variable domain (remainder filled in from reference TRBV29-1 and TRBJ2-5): SAVISQKPSRDICQRGTSLTIQCQVDSQVTMMFWYRQQPGQSLTLIATANQGSEATYESGFVIDKFPISRPNLTFSTLTVSNMSPEDSSIYLCSVERGRETQYFGPGTRLLVL.

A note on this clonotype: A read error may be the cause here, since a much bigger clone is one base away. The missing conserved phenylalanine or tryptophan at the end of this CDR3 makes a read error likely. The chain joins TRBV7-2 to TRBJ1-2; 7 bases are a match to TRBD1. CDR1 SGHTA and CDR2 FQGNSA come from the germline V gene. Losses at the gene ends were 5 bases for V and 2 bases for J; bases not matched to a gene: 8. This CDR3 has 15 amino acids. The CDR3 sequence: CASSDKTGPNYGYTC. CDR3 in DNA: TGTGCCAGCAGCGACAAGACAGGGCCGAACTATGGCTACACCTGC.

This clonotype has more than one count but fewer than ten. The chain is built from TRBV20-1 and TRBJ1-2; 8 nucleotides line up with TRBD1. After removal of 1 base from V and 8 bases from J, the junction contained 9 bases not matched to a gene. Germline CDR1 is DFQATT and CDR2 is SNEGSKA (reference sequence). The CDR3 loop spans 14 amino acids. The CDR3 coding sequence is TGCAGTGCTAGAGGCCAGGGGGCTCCGGGCGGCTACACCTTC. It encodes CSARGQGAPGGYTF.

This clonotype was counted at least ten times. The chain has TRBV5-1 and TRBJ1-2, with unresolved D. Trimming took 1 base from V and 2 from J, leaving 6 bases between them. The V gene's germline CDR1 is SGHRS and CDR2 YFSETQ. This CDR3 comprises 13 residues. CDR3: CASSLRRNYGYTF. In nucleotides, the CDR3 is TGCGCCAGCAGCTTGCGGAGGAACTATGGCTACACCTTC.

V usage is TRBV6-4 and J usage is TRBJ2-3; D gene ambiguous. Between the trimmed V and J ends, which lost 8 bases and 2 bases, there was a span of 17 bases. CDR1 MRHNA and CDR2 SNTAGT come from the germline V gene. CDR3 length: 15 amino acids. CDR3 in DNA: TGTGCCAGCTCCCCAGGTTCAGGTCTCACAGATACGCAGTATTTT. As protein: CASSPGSGLTDTQYF.

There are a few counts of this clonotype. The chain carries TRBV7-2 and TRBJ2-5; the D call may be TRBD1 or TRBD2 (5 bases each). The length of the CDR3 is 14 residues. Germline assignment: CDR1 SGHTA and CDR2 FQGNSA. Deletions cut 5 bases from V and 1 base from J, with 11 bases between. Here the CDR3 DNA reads TGTGCCAGCAGCACTACAGGACTCCAAGAGACCCAGTACTTC. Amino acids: CASSTTGLQETQYF.

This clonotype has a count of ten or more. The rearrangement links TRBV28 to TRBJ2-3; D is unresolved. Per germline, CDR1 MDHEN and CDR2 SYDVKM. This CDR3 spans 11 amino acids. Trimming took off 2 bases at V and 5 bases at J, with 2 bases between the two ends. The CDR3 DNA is TGTGCCAGCAGTTTAGTAGATACGCAGTATTTT. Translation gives CASSLVDTQYF.

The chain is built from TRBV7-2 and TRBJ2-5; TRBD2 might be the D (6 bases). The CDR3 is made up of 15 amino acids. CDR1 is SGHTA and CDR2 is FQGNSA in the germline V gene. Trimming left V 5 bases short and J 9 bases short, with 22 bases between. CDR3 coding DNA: TGTGCCAGCAGCCCGAAGGCGGGGACTCTCGGGGCCCAGTACTTC. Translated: CASSPKAGTLGAQYF.

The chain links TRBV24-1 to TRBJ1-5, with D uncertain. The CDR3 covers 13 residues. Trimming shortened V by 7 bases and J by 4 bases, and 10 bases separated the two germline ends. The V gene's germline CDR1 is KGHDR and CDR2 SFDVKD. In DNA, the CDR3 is TGTGCCACCAGGGATGCGGTTAATCAGCCCCAGCATTTT. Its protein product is CATRDAVNQPQHF.

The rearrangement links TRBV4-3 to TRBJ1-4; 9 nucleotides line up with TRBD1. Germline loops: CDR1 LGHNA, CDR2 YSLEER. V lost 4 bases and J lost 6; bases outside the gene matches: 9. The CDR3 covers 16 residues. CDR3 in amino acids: CASSPEWGQGDEKLFF. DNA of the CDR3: TGCGCCAGCAGCCCAGAGTGGGGACAGGGAGATGAAAAACTGTTTTTT.

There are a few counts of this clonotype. The CDR3 here is CASSPDPGQGADYFF. The CDR3 DNA is TGTGCCAGCAGCCCTGACCCGGGACAGGGGGCGGATTATTTCTTT. The gene calls are TRBV7-2 and TRBJ1-1; 12 bases fit TRBD1. Germline V gives CDR1 SGHTA, CDR2 FQGNSA. V shed 5 bases and J 13 bases; nucleotides not matched to a gene: 14. The CDR3 is 15 amino acids.

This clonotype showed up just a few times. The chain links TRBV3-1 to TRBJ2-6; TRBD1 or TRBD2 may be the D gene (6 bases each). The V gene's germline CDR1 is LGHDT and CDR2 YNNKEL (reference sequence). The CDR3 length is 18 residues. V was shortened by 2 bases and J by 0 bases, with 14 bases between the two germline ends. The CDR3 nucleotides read TGTGCCAGCAGCCAACAGGGGACTGGGCGCTCTGGGGCCAACGTCCTGACTTTC. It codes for CASSQQGTGRSGANVLTF.

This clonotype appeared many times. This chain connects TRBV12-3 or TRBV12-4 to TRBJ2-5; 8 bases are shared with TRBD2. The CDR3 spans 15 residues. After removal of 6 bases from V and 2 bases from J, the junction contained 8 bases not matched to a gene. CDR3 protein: CASSLSGGSQETQYF. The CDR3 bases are TGTGCCAGCAGCTTAAGCGGGGGCTCTCAAGAGACCCAGTACTTC.

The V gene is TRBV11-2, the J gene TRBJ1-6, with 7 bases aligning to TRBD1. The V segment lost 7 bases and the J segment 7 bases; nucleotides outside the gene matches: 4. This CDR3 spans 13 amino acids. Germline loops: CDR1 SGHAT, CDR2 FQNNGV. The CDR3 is CASKDRLNSPLHF. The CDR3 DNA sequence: TGTGCCAGCAAGGACAGGTTGAATTCACCCCTCCACTTT.

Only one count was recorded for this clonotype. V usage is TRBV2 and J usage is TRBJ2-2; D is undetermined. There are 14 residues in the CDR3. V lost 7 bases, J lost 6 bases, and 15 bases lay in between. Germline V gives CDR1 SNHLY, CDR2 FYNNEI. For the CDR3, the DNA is TGTGCCAGCAATCCACCATCACGGGCCGGGGAGCTGTTTTTT. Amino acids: CASNPPSRAGELFF.

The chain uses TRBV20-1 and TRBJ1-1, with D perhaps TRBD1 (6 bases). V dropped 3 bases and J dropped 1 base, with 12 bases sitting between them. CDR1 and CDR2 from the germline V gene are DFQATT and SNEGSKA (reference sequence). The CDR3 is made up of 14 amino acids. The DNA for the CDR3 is TGCAGTGCTAGCAGGGGATCCGAGAACACTGAAGCTTTCTTT. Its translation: CSASRGSENTEAFF.

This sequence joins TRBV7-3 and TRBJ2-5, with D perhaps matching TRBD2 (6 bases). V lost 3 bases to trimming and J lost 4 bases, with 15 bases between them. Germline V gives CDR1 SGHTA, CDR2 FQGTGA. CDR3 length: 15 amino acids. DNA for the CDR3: TGTGCCAGCAGCTTGTCGGCGACGGAGGGAGAGACCCAGTACTTC. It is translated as CASSLSATEGETQYF.